This entry lists 22 T cell receptor beta chains sequenced from one sample in a study of CD8+ T cells in alopecia areata (dated by TCRdb to between 2017 and 2018). The library was generated by the immunoSEQ multiplex PCR assay. For TCR sequencing, RNA was extracted from every sample and reverse transcribed into cDNA to serve as template. Held by TCRdb, this immuneACCESS table contains in-frame sequences only and omits some clones. Under half of the omission traces to an unresolved V gene where checked; the cause of the rest is unknown. For this sample, about 120,000 clones appear and none is a singleton. About 18% of the sample lies in the top ten. Sequenced material: lesional skin. These receptors were collected from a C3H/HeJ mouse with alopecia areata. The mouse line in question has MHC haplotype H2-k.

About this clone: The listed genes are named as in mouse. Read sequence stops 4 residues before the CDR3 end, and the germline J gene provides the missing end. V is TRBV19 and J is TRBJ2-3; 9 nucleotides agree with TRBD1. The V gene's germline CDR1 is FNHDT and CDR2 SITEND (reference sequence). The V gene end was trimmed by 4 bases and the J gene end by 1 base; junction bases not matched to a gene: 10. The CDR3 loop spans 17 amino acids. CDR3 bases read: TGTGCCAGCAGTCCTTACAGGGGGCTTGTGGGTGCAGAA. It encodes CASSPYRGLVGAE. From start to end, the CDR3 is CASSPYRGLVGAETLYF. Variable domain in full (rest from reference TRBV19 and TRBJ2-3): GGIITQTPKFLIGQEGQKLTLKCQQNFNHDTMYWYRQDSGKGLRLIYYSITENDLQKGDLSEGYDASREKKSSFSLTVTSAQKNEMAVFLCASSPYRGLVGAETLYFGSGTRLTVL.

This clone came up a few times. Mouse germline and gene names are used. The CDR3 goes on 4 residues after the read ends, and that part is filled in from the germline J gene. This specimen includes other DNA sequences encoding the same CDR3. V usage is TRBV1 and J usage is TRBJ2-3; 7 bases align to TRBD1. V was clipped by 0 bases and J by 1 base; unmatched bases: 1. This CDR3 comprises 15 residues. Germline assignment: CDR1 NSQYPW and CDR2 LRSPGD (reference sequence). The CDR3 loop reads CTCSAETGGAETLYF. CDR3 DNA (partial): TGCACCTGCAGTGCAGAAACAGGGGGTGCAGAA.

This clone was detected ten times or more. These gene names are mouse names. The CDR3 DNA, read in part, is TGTGCCAGCAGGAGTGGGGGGCGCTGGGGA. Translated: CASRSGGRWG. The whole CDR3 is CASRSGGRWGEVFF. The gene calls are TRBV13-3 and TRBJ1-1, with D possibly TRBD1 on 6 matching bases. From the germline J gene comes the end of the CDR3, since the read stops 4 residues before it. CDR1 and CDR2 from the germline V gene are NNHDY and SYVADS. The CDR3 totals 14 residues.

This clone has a handful of counts. Mouse gene names apply. Read data end 4 residues before the CDR3 end; the end is taken from the germline J gene. The chain combines TRBV17 with TRBJ2-5, with D perhaps matching TRBD1 (5 bases). V gave up 5 bases and J gave up 2 bases, with 8 bases separating them. Germline V gene sequence: CDR1 MNHDT, CDR2 YYDKIL. The CDR3 covers 13 residues. The DNA read from the CDR3 is TGTGCTAGCAGTCCTGACAGCCAAGAC. It translates to CASSPDSQD. The CDR3 as a whole reads CASSPDSQDTQYF. The entire variable domain, with the rest obtained from reference TRBV17 and TRBJ2-5, is as follows: DTTVKQNPRYKLARVGKPVNLICSQTMNHDTMYWYQKKPNQAPKLLLFYYDKILNREADTFEKFQSSRPNNSFCSLYIGSAGLEYSAMYLCASSPDSQDTQYFGPGTRLLVL.

For this clone: Genes and germline come from the mouse. The observed sequence ends 4 residues before the CDR3 terminus, with the missing tail filled in from the germline J gene. The chain recombines TRBV13-3 with TRBJ1-2; 11 nucleotides agree with TRBD1. The CDR3 totals 15 residues. The trim removed 3 bases at V and 4 bases at J, leaving 5 bases unmatched. The germline V gene has CDR1 NNHDY and CDR2 SYVADS. The DNA read from the CDR3 is TGTGCCAGCAGTGGGACAGGGGGCGCTGGCTCC. Translation: CASSGTGGAGS. The complete CDR3 sequence is CASSGTGGAGSDYTF.

This clone was recorded a few times. Mouse gene names and germline throughout. The sequenced part of the CDR3 DNA is TGTGCCAGCAGTGATGCTACTGGGGGGCGTCAAAAC. Translation gives CASSDATGGRQN. The whole CDR3 protein reads CASSDATGGRQNTLYF. This chain uses TRBV13-3 with TRBJ2-4; 9 positions agree with TRBD2. From the germline J gene comes the end of the CDR3, since the read stops 4 residues before it. Germline CDR1 reads NNHDY; CDR2 reads SYVADS. The CDR3 extends over 16 amino acids. The trim removed 0 bases at V and 1 base at J, leaving 3 bases unmatched.

Comment on this clone: The protein here is the DNA translation, as the TCRdb protein differs from it at residue 16. All gene names here are mouse names. The missing CDR3 end, 3 residues past where the read stops, is filled in from the germline J gene. The chain links TRBV1 to TRBJ1-6; 7 bases are a match to TRBD1. TRBJ1-6 qualifies as an ORF whose function is uncertain. Germline V gene lookup returns CDR1 NSQYPW and CDR2 LRSPGD (reference sequence). The CDR3 runs to 19 residues. The trim removed 0 bases at V and 0 bases at J, leaving 8 bases unmatched. CDR3 sequence: CTCSADAGTASSYNSPLYF. Incomplete CDR3 DNA: TGCACCTGCAGTGCAGATGCCGGGACAGCATCTTCCTATAATTCGCCC.

At least ten counts were recorded for this clone. Gene labels here are mouse ones. Coverage ceases 4 residues before the CDR3 finishes, and the germline J gene fills in the end. The chain couples TRBV13-3 to TRBJ2-3; TRBD1 aligns across 7 bases. Germline CDR1 is NNHDY and CDR2 is SYVADS. This CDR3 is built from 12 residues. CDR3: CASSGDRETLYF. CDR3 DNA, as far as it was read: TGTGCCAGCAGTGGGGACAGAGAA.

This clone was counted many times. Genes and germline are mouse. Incomplete CDR3 DNA: TGCACCTGCAGTGCTCCCGGGACAGGGAACTCC. It encodes CTCSAPGTGNS. The CDR3 in its entirety is CTCSAPGTGNSDYTF. The V and J genes are TRBV1 and TRBJ1-2; TRBD1 agrees at 9 bases. Read sequence stops 4 residues before the CDR3 end, and the germline J gene provides the missing end. The length of the CDR3 is 15 residues. Unmatched junction bases numbered 4, after V lost 3 bases and J lost 2 bases. Germline CDR1 and CDR2: NSQYPW and LRSPGD (reference sequence).

This clone came up a few times. Gene names refer to mouse genes. The read ends 4 residues shy of where the CDR3 ends; the end is completed using the germline J gene. The chain has TRBV13-1 and TRBJ1-4; the D gene is possibly TRBD1 (5 bases). Germline lookup yields CDR1 NSHNY and CDR2 SYGAGN. The CDR3 is 15 residues long. V lost 1 base to trimming and J lost 5 bases, with 12 bases between them. This CDR3 reads CASSDLQGLNERLFF. Partial CDR3 DNA: TGTGCCAGCAGTGATTTGCAGGGTCTTAACGAA.

This clone has just a few counts. Genes here carry mouse names. The CDR3 is cut off 4 residues early in the read; its end comes from the germline J gene. V is TRBV13-3 and J is TRBJ2-5; the match to TRBD2 covers 9 bases. This CDR3 region has 16 residues. CDR1 is NNHDY, CDR2 SYVADS, per germline. V shed 1 base, J shed 2 bases, and the junction held 5 bases outside the gene matches. This chain's CDR3 is CASSDRDWGLQDTQYF. CDR3 DNA (partial): TGTGCCAGCAGTGATCGAGACTGGGGGCTCCAAGAC. Variable domain in full (rest from reference TRBV13-3 and TRBJ2-5): EAAVTQSPRSKVAVTGGKVTLSCHQTNNHDYMYWYRQDTGHGLRLIHYSYVADSTEKGDIPDGYKASRPSQENFSLILELASLSQTAVYFCASSDRDWGLQDTQYFGPGTRLLVL.

Only a few counts were recorded for this clone. The genes are named according to mouse. The CDR3 end falls 4 residues outside the read, so it is completed with the germline J gene. The chain employs TRBV13-3 and TRBJ2-3, with 11 bases matching TRBD1. Per germline, CDR1 NNHDY and CDR2 SYVADS. V shed 3 bases, J shed 1 base, and the junction held 4 bases outside the gene matches. The CDR3 runs 16 residues. CDR3 region: CASSGGQGEGAETLYF. Incomplete CDR3 DNA: TGTGCCAGCAGTGGGGGACAGGGGGAGGGTGCAGAA.

Notes on this clone: Gene labels here are mouse ones. CDR3 DNA, as far as it was read: TGCACCTGCAGTGGGGGGACTGGGGTCGAT. Translating gives CTCSGGTGVD. The whole CDR3 sequence reads CTCSGGTGVDEQYF. The J gene is TRBJ2-7, the V gene TRBV1, with 10 bases matching TRBD2. The CDR3 end lies 4 residues beyond the end of the read and is filled in from the germline J gene. Germline V gene data show CDR1 as NSQYPW and CDR2 as LRSPGD (reference sequence). This CDR3 spans 14 amino acids.

Points on this clone: These gene names are mouse names. The sequence runs out 4 residues before the end of the CDR3; the remainder is reconstructed from the germline J gene. The J gene is TRBJ1-2, the V gene TRBV13-2; 8 positions match TRBD1. J was trimmed by 4 bases and V by 0 bases; bases with no gene match: 5. This CDR3 region has 15 residues. Germline V lookup: CDR1 NNHNN, CDR2 SYGAGS (reference sequence). The CDR3 bases that were read are TGTGCCAGCGGTGATGCAGGCCAGGGGGCCTCC. It translates to CASGDAGQGAS. The whole CDR3 is CASGDAGQGASDYTF.

This clone has at least ten counts. The gene names given are mouse names. The CDR3 end lies 4 residues beyond the end of the read and is filled in from the germline J gene. This sequence joins TRBV13-3 and TRBJ2-5; weak D call: TRBD2 (5 bases). CDR3 length: 16 residues. Trimming took 3 bases from V and 1 from J, leaving 15 bases between them. Germline-derived CDR1 and CDR2 are NNHDY and SYVADS. The CDR3 loop is CASSGLWGRDQDTQYF. The part of the CDR3 DNA that was read is TGTGCCAGCAGTGGATTATGGGGTCGGGACCAAGAC.

In its sample, this clone was seen a few times. Mouse gene names apply. The read falls 4 residues short of the CDR3 end, and the missing part is taken from the germline J gene. The chain links TRBV16 to TRBJ1-2; TRBD1 matches at 10 bases. The trim removed 5 bases at V and 3 bases at J, leaving 6 bases unmatched. CDR3 length: 15 residues. Per germline, CDR1 SGHSA and CDR2 FRNQAP. This chain's CDR3 is CASSPGTGEDSDYTF. The part of the CDR3 DNA that was read is TGTGCAAGCAGCCCGGGGACAGGGGAGGACTCC.

This clone was observed a handful of times. Gene and germline names: mouse. The read ends 4 residues shy of where the CDR3 ends; the end is completed using the germline J gene. The chain is built from TRBV1 and TRBJ2-2, with 9 nucleotides matching TRBD1. Germline CDR1 reads NSQYPW; CDR2 reads LRSPGD (reference sequence). The CDR3 runs to 14 residues. The J segment lost 4 bases and the V segment lost 5 bases, leaving 2 bases of the junction unmatched. Here the CDR3 reads CTCSSGQGTGQLYF. The covered CDR3 bases are TGCACCTGCAGTTCGGGACAGGGCACCGGG.

On this clone itself: Genes and germline come from the mouse. The sequenced fragment ends 4 residues before the CDR3 boundary, so the rest is inferred from the germline J gene. J is TRBJ1-4 and V is TRBV19; TRBD1 matches at 10 bases. From germline, CDR1 is FNHDT and CDR2 SITEND (reference sequence). CDR3 length: 14 amino acids. The CDR3: CASRGTGEGERLFF. Incomplete CDR3 DNA: TGTGCCAGCAGGGGGACAGGGGAGGGCGAA.

In this sample, this clone turned up many times. Any gene name here is a mouse gene name. The read finishes 4 residues shy of the CDR3 end, and the germline J gene is used to complete it. The rearrangement joins TRBV1 to TRBJ1-2, with 7 bases matching TRBD1. The CDR3 spans 15 residues. J gave up 0 bases and V 0 bases, and 1 base lay outside the gene matches. The germline V gene encodes CDR1 NSQYPW and CDR2 LRSPGD (reference sequence). The DNA read from the CDR3 is TGCACCTGCAGTGCAGAGGGACAGCCAAACTCC. Protein product: CTCSAEGQPNS. The whole CDR3 region reads CTCSAEGQPNSDYTF.

The table lists this clone with a few counts. These gene names are mouse names. The read halts 4 residues ahead of the CDR3 end, with the missing end drawn from the germline J gene. The chain couples TRBV13-3 to TRBJ2-3; D is possibly TRBD1 (7 bases). The CDR3 covers 15 residues. Trimming shortened V by 4 bases and J by 1 base, and 13 bases separated the two germline ends. The germline V gene has CDR1 NNHDY and CDR2 SYVADS. The CDR3 DNA, read in part, is TGTGCCAGCAGTCCCAGCAGGGGGGGTGCAGAA. This codes for CASSPSRGGAE. The entire CDR3 reads CASSPSRGGAETLYF.

This clone turned up a few times. Here the gene names and germline are mouse. The read stops 4 residues short of the end of the CDR3; the missing end is completed from the germline J gene. V gene TRBV13-2 combines with J gene TRBJ2-4; D perhaps matches TRBD2 (5 bases). The V gene's germline CDR1 is NNHNN and CDR2 SYGAGS (reference sequence). V was clipped by 1 base and J by 0 bases, with 9 bases between them. This CDR3 region has 15 residues. CDR3 DNA, as far as it was read: TGTGCCAGCGGTGATCTGGGAACTAGTCAAAAC. It is translated as CASGDLGTSQN. The complete CDR3 reads CASGDLGTSQNTLYF.

The sample holds a few counts of this clone. Genes here carry mouse names. The read ends 4 residues shy of where the CDR3 ends; the end is completed using the germline J gene. The genes are TRBV16 and TRBJ1-2, with TRBD1 identical over 10 bases. This CDR3 spans 14 amino acids. The germline V gene encodes CDR1 SGHSA and CDR2 FRNQAP. The CDR3 loop is CASSPGTGVSDYTF. The CDR3 DNA, read in part, is TGTGCAAGCAGCCCCGGGACAGGGGTGTCC.